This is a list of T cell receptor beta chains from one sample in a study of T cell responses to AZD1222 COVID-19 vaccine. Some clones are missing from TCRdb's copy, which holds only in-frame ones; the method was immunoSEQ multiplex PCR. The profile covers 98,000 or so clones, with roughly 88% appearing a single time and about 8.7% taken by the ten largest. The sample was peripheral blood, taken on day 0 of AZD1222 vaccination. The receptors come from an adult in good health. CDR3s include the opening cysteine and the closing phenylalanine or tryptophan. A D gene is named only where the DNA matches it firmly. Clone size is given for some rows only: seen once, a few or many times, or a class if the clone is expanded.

CASSSPLASNTGELFF	TGTGCCAGCAGTTCCCCCCTAGCGTCGAACACCGGGGAGCTGTTTTTT	TRBJ2-2	once	TRBV2	NA
CASSIKGLLGTGELFF	TGTGCCAGTAGTATTAAAGGCCTATTGGGCACCGGGGAGCTGTTTTTT	TRBJ2-2	NA	TRBV19	NA
CASSLNAGVDTQYF	TGCGCCAGCAGCTTGAACGCGGGAGTGGATACGCAGTATTTT	TRBJ2-3	NA	TRBV5-1	TRBD2
CASSKRGGGDRGHEQFF	TGTGCCAGCAGCAAAAGGGGCGGTGGGGACAGGGGGCATGAGCAGTTCTTC	TRBJ2-1	NA	TRBV21-1	NA
CASSLGGGVEQYF	TGTGCCAGCAGTCTGGGCGGGGGGGTTGAGCAGTACTTC	TRBJ2-7	NA	TRBV28	TRBD2
CASSQDTTSGAPNVEQFF	TGCGCCAGCAGCCAAGATACGACTAGCGGGGCCCCAAACGTTGAGCAGTTCTTC	TRBJ2-1	few	TRBV4-1	TRBD2
CASSLGSLATNEKLFF	TGCGCCAGCAGCTTAGGCTCCCTTGCAACTAATGAAAAACTGTTTTTT	TRBJ1-4	NA	TRBV5-1	NA
CASSSPIRADSYEQYF	TGTGCCAGCAGTTCACCGATCAGGGCGGACTCCTACGAGCAGTACTTC	TRBJ2-7	NA	TRBV28	NA
CASSYTGLMGQPQHF	TGTGCCAGCAGTTATACGGGCCTAATGGGTCAGCCCCAGCATTTT	TRBJ1-5	once	TRBV6-2/TRBV6-3	NA
CASSFRGGSYNEQFF	TGTGCCAGCAGTTTTCGGGGGGGGTCCTACAATGAGCAGTTCTTC	TRBJ2-1	NA	TRBV27	TRBD2
CASSPGESTEAFF	TGTGCCAGCAGCCCAGGGGAGAGCACTGAAGCTTTCTTT	TRBJ1-1	NA	TRBV5-6	NA
CASKQGVSHYEQYF	TGTGCCAGCAAACAGGGGGTTAGCCACTACGAGCAGTACTTC	TRBJ2-7	few	TRBV19	TRBD1
CAISETGHNGPQHF	TGTGCCATCAGTGAGACAGGCCATAATGGGCCCCAGCATTTT	TRBJ1-5	NA	TRBV10-3	NA
CASSLVPYYGYTF	TGTGCCAGCAGCTTAGTACCTTACTATGGCTACACCTTC	TRBJ1-2	NA	TRBV7-2	NA
CASSLGTGTGFPDTQYF	TGTGCCAGCAGCTTAGGAACCGGGACAGGGTTCCCAGATACGCAGTATTTT	TRBJ2-3	NA	TRBV11-3	TRBD1
CASSVVTSTEAFF	TGTGCCAGCAGCGTCGTGACCAGCACTGAAGCTTTCTTT	TRBJ1-1	NA	TRBV9	NA